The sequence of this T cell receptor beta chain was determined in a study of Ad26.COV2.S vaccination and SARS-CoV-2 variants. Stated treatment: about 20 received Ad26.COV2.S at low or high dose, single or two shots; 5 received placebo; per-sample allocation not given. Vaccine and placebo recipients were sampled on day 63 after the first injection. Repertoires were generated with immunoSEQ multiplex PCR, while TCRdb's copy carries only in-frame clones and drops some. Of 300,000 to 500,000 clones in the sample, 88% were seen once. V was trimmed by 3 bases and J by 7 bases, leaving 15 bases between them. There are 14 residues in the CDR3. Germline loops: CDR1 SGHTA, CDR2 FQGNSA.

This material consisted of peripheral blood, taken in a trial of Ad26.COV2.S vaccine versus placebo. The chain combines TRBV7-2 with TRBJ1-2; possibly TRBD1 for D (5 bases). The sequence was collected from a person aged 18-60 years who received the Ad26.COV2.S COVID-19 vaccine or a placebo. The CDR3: CASSLGYGASGYTF. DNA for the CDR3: TGTGCCAGCAGCTTGGGGTATGGGGCGTCTGGCTACACCTTC.